The 13 T cell receptor beta chains presented below share a single source sample, sequenced in a study of blood T cell repertoires in COVID-19. TCRdb keeps only in-frame clones here, not all; method: immunoSEQ multiplex PCR. The sample consists of over 150,000 clones, more than 70% of them appearing once. Sequencing was carried out using peripheral blood. These receptors were taken from a woman in her seventies who had recovered from COVID-19.

This clone was seen only a few times. This chain uses TRBV27 with TRBJ1-4; a weak D match, TRBD1 (6 bases). The V and J ends lost 7 bases and 1 base respectively, with 19 bases between them. This CDR3 spans 17 amino acids. Germline V gene sequence: CDR1 MNHEY, CDR2 SMNVEV (reference sequence). In DNA form, the CDR3 reads TGTGCCAGCACCCTCAGGGGCGGTATTCGAACTAATGAAAAACTGTTTTTT. This sequence encodes CASTLRGGIRTNEKLFF.

CDR3 DNA sequence: TGTGCCAGCAGGACAGTTGTTAATGAAAAACTGTTTTTT. This sequence encodes CASRTVVNEKLFF. The V gene is TRBV3-1 (or the pseudogene TRBV3-2), the J gene TRBJ1-4; D is possibly TRBD1 (5 bases). Germline V gene sequence: CDR1 LGHDT, CDR2 YNNKEL (reference sequence). CDR3 length: 13 residues. V lost 6 bases and J 4 bases, leaving 9 bases between the germline ends.

This chain joins TRBV7-9 and TRBJ1-2; D gene ambiguous. V lost 1 base and J 3 bases, leaving 12 bases between the germline ends. This CDR3 is 15 amino acids long. Germline lookup yields CDR1 SEHNR and CDR2 FQNEAQ (reference sequence). The CDR3, as DNA: TGTGCCAGCAGCTTAGTCGTGGGCCCCCACTATGGCTACACCTTC. It translates to CASSLVVGPHYGYTF.

This sequence joins TRBV2 and TRBJ2-7; TRBD2 matches at 9 bases. Trimming took 2 bases from V and 0 from J; bases not matched to a gene: 8. The CDR3 runs to 17 residues. CDR1 SNHLY and CDR2 FYNNEI come from the germline V gene. The CDR3 loop reads CASSEILAGPHSYEQYF. CDR3 DNA sequence: TGTGCCAGCAGTGAAATCCTAGCGGGGCCCCACTCCTACGAGCAGTACTTC.

The chain carries TRBV29-1 and TRBJ2-1, with TRBD1 as a possible D gene (5 bases). The CDR3 has 13 amino acids. The V end was cut by 3 bases, the J end by 9 bases, with 15 bases between. Germline CDR1 SQVTM, CDR2 ANQGSEA. The chain's CDR3 is CSVESRQGGEQFF. CDR3 DNA: TGCAGCGTTGAGTCCCGGCAGGGTGGTGAGCAGTTCTTC.

V and J are TRBV28 and TRBJ1-6; TRBD1 agrees at 7 bases. Germline lookup yields CDR1 MDHEN and CDR2 SYDVKM. The CDR3 extends over 19 amino acids. Trimming cost V 6 bases and J 2 bases; bases outside gene matches: 16. The CDR3 nucleotides are TGTGCCAGCAGCCCGGACAGGTACCCCATCGGCCCCTATAATTCACCCCTCCACTTT. It is translated as CASSPDRYPIGPYNSPLHF.

V gene TRBV18 combines with J gene TRBJ2-1; weak D call: TRBD2 (6 bases). The CDR3 extends over 14 amino acids. Germline CDR1 and CDR2: KGHSH and LQKENI. V lost 0 bases and J 3 bases, leaving 6 bases between the germline ends. The CDR3 sequence is CASSPPSGYNEQFF. The DNA of the CDR3 is TGTGCCAGCTCACCACCTAGCGGCTACAATGAGCAGTTCTTC. Looking up the rest from reference TRBV18 and TRBJ2-1 gives the full variable domain: NAGVMQNPRHLVRRRGQEARLRCSPMKGHSHVYWYRQLPEEGLKFMVYLQKENIIDESGMPKERFSAEFPKEGPSILRIQQVVRGDSAAYFCASSPPSGYNEQFFGPGTRLTVL.

The chain couples TRBV11-1 to TRBJ1-5; D is ambiguous. The CDR3 loop spans 12 amino acids. Germline CDR1 is SGHAT and CDR2 is FQDESV (reference sequence). V was clipped by 5 bases and J by 4 bases, with 6 bases between them. The CDR3 protein is CASSPDNQPQHF. In DNA form, the CDR3 reads TGTGCCAGCAGCCCAGATAATCAGCCCCAGCATTTT.

The chain is built from TRBV19 and TRBJ2-2; D is undetermined. Trimming left V 5 bases short and J 0 bases short, with 10 bases between. Germline CDR1 reads LNHDA; CDR2 reads SQIVND (reference sequence). The CDR3 length is 15 residues. The CDR3 spells CASSPSVSNTGELFF. In nucleotides, the CDR3 is TGTGCCAGTAGTCCTTCGGTCTCGAACACCGGGGAGCTGTTTTTT.

V is TRBV9 and J is TRBJ1-5, with D uncertain. The CDR3 contains 13 residues. Between the trimmed V and J ends, which lost 3 bases and 7 bases, there was a span of 11 bases. Germline V gene data show CDR1 as SGDLS and CDR2 as YYNGEE. In nucleotides, the CDR3 is TGTGCCAGCAGCGGAACCGATGGCCAGCCCCAGCATTTT. Translated, it gives CASSGTDGQPQHF.

This chain connects TRBV2 to TRBJ1-2; D is ambiguous. The CDR3 runs to 14 residues. Between the trimmed V and J ends, which lost 7 bases and 0 bases, there was a span of 12 bases. CDR1 and CDR2 (germline): SNHLY, FYNNEI. The chain's CDR3 is CASNLGETNYGYTF. In DNA, the CDR3 is TGTGCCAGCAATCTCGGGGAGACTAACTATGGCTACACCTTC.

The J gene is TRBJ1-1, the V gene TRBV19, with 7 bases fitting TRBD1. The CDR3 covers 14 residues. Per germline, CDR1 LNHDA and CDR2 SQIVND (reference sequence). With 6 bases clipped from V and 1 base from J, the junction kept 5 bases outside the gene matches. In nucleotides, the CDR3 is TGTGCCAGTAGGGGCTGGGACAGGAACACTGAAGCTTTCTTT. This sequence encodes CASRGWDRNTEAFF.

V and J are TRBV15 and TRBJ2-3; weak D call: TRBD2 (5 bases). This CDR3 contains 14 residues. Per the germline V gene, CDR1 is LNHNV and CDR2 is YYDKDF (reference sequence). V was trimmed by 0 bases and J by 6 bases, leaving 10 bases between them. The CDR3 protein is CATSRDMASDTQYF. Here the CDR3 DNA reads TGTGCCACCAGCAGAGATATGGCTAGCGATACGCAGTATTTT.